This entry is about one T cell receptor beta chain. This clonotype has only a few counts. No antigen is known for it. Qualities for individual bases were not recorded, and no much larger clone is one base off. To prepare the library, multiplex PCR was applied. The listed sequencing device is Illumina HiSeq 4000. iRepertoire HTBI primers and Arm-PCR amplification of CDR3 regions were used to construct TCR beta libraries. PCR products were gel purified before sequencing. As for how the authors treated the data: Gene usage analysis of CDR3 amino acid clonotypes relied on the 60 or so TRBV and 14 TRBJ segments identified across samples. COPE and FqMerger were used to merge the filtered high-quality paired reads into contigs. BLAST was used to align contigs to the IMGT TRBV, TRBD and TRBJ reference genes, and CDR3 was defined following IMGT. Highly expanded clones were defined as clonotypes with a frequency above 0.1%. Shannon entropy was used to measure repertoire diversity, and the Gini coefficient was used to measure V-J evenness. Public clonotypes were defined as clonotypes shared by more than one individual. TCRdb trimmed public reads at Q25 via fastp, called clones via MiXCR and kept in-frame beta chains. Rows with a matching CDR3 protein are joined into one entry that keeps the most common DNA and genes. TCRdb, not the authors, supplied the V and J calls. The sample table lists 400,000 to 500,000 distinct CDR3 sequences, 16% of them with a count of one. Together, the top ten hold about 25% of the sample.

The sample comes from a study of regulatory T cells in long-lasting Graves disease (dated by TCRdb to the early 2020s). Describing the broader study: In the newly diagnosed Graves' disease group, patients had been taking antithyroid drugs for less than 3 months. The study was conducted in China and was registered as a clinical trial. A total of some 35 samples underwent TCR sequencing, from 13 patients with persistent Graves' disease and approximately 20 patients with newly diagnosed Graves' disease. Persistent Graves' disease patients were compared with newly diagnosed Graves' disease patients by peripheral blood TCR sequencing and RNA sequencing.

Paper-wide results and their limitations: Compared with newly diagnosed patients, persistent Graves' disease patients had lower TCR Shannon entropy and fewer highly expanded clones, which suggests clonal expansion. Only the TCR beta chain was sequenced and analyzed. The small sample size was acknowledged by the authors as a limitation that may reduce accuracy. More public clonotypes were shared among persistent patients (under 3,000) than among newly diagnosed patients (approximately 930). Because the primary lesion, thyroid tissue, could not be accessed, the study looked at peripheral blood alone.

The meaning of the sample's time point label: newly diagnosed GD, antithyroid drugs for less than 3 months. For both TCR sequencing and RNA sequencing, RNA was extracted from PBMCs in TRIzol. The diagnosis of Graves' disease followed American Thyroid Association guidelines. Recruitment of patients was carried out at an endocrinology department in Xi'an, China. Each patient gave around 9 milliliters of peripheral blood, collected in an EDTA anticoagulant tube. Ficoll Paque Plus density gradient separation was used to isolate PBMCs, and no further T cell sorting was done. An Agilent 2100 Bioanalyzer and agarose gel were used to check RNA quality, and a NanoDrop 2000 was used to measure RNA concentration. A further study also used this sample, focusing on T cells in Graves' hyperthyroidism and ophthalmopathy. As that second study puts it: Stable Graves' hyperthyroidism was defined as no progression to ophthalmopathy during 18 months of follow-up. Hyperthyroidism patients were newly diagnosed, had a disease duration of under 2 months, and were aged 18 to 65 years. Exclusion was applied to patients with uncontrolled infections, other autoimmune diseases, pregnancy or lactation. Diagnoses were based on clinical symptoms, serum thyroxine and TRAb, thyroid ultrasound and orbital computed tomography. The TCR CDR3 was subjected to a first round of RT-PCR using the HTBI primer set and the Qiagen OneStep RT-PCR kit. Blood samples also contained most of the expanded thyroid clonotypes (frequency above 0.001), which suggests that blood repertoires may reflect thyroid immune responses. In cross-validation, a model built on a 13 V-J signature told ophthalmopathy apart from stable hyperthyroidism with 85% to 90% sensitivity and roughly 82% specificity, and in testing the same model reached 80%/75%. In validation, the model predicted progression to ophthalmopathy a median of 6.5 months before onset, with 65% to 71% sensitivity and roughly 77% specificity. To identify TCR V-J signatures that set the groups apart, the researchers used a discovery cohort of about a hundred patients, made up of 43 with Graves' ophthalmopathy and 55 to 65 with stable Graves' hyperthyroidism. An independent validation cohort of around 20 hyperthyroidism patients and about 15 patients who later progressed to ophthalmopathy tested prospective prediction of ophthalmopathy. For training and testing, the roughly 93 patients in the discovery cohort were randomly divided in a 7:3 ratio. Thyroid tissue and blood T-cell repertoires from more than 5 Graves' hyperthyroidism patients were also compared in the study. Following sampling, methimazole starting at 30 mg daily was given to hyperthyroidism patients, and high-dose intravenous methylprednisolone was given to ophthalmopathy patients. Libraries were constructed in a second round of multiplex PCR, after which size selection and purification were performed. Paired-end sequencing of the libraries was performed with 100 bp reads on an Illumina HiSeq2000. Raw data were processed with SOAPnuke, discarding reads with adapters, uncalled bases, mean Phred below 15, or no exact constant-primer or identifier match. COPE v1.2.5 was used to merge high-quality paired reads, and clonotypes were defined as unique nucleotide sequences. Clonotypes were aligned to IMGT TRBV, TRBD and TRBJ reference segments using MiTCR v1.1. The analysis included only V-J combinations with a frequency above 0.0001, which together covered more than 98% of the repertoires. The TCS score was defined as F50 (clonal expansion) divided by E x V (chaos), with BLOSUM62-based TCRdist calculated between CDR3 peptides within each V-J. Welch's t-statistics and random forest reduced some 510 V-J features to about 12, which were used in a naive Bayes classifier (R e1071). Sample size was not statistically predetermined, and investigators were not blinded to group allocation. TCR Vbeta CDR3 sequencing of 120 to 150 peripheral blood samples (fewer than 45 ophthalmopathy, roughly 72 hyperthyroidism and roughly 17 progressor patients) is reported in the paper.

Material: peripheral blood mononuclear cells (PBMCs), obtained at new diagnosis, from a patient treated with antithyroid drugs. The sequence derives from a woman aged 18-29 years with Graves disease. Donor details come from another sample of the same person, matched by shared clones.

The CDR3 protein is CASSTRTVISTDTQYF. The base sequence is TGTGCCAGCAGCACTAGGACAGTAATCAGCACAGATACGCAGTATTTT. This chain is built from TRBV11-2 and TRBJ2-3; matching of 6 bases hints at TRBD1 as the D gene. Deletion took 5 bases off V and 0 bases off J, with a span of 15 bases between the germline ends. The germline V gene supplies CDR1 SGHAT and CDR2 FQNNGV. The CDR3 spans 16 residues, from the cysteine through the phenylalanine. Only the CDR3 part of the read is kept: 48 bases, read in frame from the first base.